The clone carrying this T cell receptor (beta chain) was counted a few times. Its target is unknown. The germline V gene has CDR1 SGHRS and CDR2 YFSETQ. This CDR3 is 16 amino acids long. V lost 0 bases to trimming and J lost 6 bases, with 15 bases between them. The source of the sample is a study of beta chain features in type 1 diabetes. The authors reverse transcribed all of the isolated RNA, so sequencing captured expressed TCRB transcripts. Sequencing used immunoSEQ multiplex PCR; TCRdb keeps in-frame clones, though not all of them. The sample includes roughly 400,000 clones, about 10% of them seen just once. Study findings and constraints: Researchers report that Type 1 diabetes patients had moderately but significantly shorter TCRB CDR3s across all four CD4+ subsets.

This sequence originates from a young man with type 1 diabetes. Sequencing was done on a sample of central memory CD4+ T cells from blood. The J gene is TRBJ2-2, the V gene TRBV5-1, with D perhaps TRBD2 (5 bases). CDR3 nucleotide sequence: TGCGCCAGCAGCTTGGCGGAGAGCGGAGAGGCCGGGGAGCTGTTTTTT. Its protein is CASSLAESGEAGELFF.